This T cell receptor (beta chain) was identified in a study of blood T cells in healthy people across ages. Points from the study as a whole: As naive T cell percentage varied, TCR beta diversity correlated strongly with it. The fall in TCR beta diversity per million T cells was roughly linear with age.

Per germline, CDR1 SGHTA and CDR2 FQGNSA. The V gene lost 10 bases and the J gene lost 0 bases, with 15 bases spanning the gap. The CDR3 covers 14 residues. RNA extraction gave at least 5 micrograms of total RNA per sample. As regards this clonotype: The antigen remains unidentified. This may come from a read error, since a much larger clone is one base off.

With a J-beta primer mix and a sample-barcoded 5' primer, a second PCR ran roughly 7 to 11 cycles. Per-sample output comprised a minimum of 2.5 million paired-end reads containing CDR3. Via MiXCR, TCRdb re-called the 5' RACE reads, giving one row per CDR3 protein. The table includes about a million distinct CDR3 sequences, more than 30% detected once. The receptor was derived from a young man in good health. Sequencing used blood. This chain uses TRBV7-2 with TRBJ2-5, with D possibly TRBD1 on 5 matching bases. The CDR3 sequence is CANRLSPYQETQYF. The CDR3 coding sequence is TGTGCCAACAGGTTGTCTCCGTACCAAGAGACCCAGTACTTC.